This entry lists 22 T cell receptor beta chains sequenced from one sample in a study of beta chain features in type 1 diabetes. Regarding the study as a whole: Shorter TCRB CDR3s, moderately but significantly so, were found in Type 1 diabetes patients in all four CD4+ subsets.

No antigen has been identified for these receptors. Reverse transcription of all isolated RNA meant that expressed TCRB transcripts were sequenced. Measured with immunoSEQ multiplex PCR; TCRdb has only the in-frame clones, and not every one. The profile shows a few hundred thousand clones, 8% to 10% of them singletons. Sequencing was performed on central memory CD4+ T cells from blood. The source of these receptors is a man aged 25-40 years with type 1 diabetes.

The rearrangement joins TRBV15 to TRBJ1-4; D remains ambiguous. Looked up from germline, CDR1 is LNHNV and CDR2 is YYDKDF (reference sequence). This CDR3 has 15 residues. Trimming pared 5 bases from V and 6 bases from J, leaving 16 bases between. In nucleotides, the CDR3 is TGTGCCACCAGCTTTAGATGGGCGGCGGATGAAAAACTGTTTTTT. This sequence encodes CATSFRWAADEKLFF.

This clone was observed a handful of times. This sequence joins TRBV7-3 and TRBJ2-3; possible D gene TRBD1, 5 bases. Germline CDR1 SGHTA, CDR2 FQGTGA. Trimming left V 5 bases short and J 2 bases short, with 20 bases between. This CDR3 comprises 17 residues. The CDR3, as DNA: TGTGCCAGCAGCCCTACGTCCGTGGGGCTTTCCACAGATACGCAGTATTTT. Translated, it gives CASSPTSVGLSTDTQYF.

DNA for the CDR3: TGTGCCAGCAGCCATATGGCTAGCGGGAACCGTCAAGAGACCCAGTACTTC. Its protein is CASSHMASGNRQETQYF. The chain combines TRBV4-2 with TRBJ2-5, with 9 bases aligning to TRBD2. In germline, CDR1 is LGHNA, CDR2 YNFKEQ. The CDR3 consists of 17 residues. Unmatched junction bases numbered 10, after V lost 3 bases and J lost 2 bases.

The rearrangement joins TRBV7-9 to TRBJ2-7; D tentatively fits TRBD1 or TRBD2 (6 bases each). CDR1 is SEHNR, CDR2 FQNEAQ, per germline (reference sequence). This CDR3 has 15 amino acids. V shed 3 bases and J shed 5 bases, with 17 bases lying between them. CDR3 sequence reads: CASSLAGEVRDEQYF. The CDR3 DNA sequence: TGTGCCAGCAGCTTGGCAGGGGAGGTTAGAGACGAGCAGTACTTC.

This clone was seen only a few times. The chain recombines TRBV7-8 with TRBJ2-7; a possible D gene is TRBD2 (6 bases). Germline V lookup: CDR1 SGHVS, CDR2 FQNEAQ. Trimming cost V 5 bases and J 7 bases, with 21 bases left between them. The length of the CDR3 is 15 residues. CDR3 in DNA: TGTGCCAGCAGCCCAACCGGGACTCGGAAGGAGGAGCAGTACTTC. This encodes CASSPTGTRKEEQYF.

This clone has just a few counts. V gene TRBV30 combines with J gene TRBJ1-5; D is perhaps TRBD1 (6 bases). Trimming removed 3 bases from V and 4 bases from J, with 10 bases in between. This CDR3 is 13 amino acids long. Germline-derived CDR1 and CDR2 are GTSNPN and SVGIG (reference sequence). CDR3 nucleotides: TGTGCCTGGAGCGCAGACAGGAATCAGCCCCAGCATTTT. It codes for CAWSADRNQPQHF.

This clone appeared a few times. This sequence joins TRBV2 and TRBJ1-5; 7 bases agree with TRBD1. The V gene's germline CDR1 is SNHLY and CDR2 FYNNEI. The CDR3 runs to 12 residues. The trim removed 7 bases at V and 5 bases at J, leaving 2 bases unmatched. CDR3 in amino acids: CASKTGDQPQHF. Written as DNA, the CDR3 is TGTGCCAGCAAAACAGGGGATCAGCCCCAGCATTTT.

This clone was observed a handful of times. CDR3 residues: CASSLFGSNSNEQYF. CDR3 DNA: TGCGCCAGCAGCTTGTTTGGCAGTAATTCAAACGAGCAGTACTTC. The chain employs TRBV5-1 and TRBJ2-7; unclear D gene. Per germline, CDR1 SGHRS and CDR2 YFSETQ. The CDR3 has 15 amino acids. With 1 base removed from V and 5 bases from J, the gap between germline ends came to 16 bases.

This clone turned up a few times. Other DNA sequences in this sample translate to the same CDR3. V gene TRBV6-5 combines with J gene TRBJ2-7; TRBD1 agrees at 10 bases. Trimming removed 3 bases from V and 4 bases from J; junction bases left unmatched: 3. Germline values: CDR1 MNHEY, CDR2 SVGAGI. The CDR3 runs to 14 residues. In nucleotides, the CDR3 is TGTGCCAGCAGTTATAGGGACAGGGGATACGAGCAGTACTTC. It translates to CASSYRDRGYEQYF.

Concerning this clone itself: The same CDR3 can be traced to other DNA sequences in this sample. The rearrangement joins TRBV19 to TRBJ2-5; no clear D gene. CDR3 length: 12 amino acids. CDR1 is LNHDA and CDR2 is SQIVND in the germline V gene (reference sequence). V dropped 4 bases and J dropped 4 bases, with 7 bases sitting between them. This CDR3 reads CASSTRRETQYF. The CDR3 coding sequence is TGTGCCAGTAGTACCCGACGAGAGACCCAGTACTTC. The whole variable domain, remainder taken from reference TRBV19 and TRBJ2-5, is DGGITQSPKYLFRKEGQNVTLSCEQNLNHDAMYWYRQDPGQGLRLIYYSQIVNDFQKGDIAEGYSVSREKKESFPLTVTSAQKNPTAFYLCASSTRRETQYFGPGTRLLVL.

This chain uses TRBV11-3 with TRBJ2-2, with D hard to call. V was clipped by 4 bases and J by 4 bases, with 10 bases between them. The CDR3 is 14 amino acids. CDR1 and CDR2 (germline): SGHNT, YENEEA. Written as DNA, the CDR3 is TGTGCCAGCAGCTCAGAGTACCGCACCGGGGAGCTGTTTTTT. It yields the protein CASSSEYRTGELFF.

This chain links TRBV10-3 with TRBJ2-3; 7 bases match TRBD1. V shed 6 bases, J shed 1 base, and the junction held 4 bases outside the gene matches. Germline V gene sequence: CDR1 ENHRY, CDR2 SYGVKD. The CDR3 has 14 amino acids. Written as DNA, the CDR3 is TGTGCCATCAGCGGGCAGGGGGGCACAGATACGCAGTATTTT. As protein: CAISGQGGTDTQYF.

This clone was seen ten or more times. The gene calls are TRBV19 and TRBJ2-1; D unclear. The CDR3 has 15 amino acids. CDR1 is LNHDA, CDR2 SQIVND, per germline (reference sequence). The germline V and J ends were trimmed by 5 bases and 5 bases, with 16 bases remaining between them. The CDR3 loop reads CASSVHRATNNEQFF. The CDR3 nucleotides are TGTGCCAGTAGTGTCCACCGGGCTACGAACAATGAGCAGTTCTTC. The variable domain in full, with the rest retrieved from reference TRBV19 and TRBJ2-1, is DGGITQSPKYLFRKEGQNVTLSCEQNLNHDAMYWYRQDPGQGLRLIYYSQIVNDFQKGDIAEGYSVSREKKESFPLTVTSAQKNPTAFYLCASSVHRATNNEQFFGPGTRLTVL.

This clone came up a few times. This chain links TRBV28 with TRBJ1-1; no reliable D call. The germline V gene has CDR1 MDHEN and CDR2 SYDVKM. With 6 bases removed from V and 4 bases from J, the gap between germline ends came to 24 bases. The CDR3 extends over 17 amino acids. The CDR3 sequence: CASSLSEAVLVGTEAFF. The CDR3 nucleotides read TGTGCCAGCAGCCTTTCCGAGGCAGTCTTGGTGGGCACTGAAGCTTTCTTT.

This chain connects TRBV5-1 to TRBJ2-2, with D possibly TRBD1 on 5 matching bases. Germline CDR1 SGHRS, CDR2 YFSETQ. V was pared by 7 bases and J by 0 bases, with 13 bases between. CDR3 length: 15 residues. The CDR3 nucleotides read TGCGCCAGCGGAGCAGGGCCTTCGAACACCGGGGAGCTGTTTTTT. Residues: CASGAGPSNTGELFF.

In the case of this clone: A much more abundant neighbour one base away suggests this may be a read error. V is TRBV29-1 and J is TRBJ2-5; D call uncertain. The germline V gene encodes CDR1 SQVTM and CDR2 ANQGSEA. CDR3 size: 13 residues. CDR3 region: CGVEVYVTETQYF. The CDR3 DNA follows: TGCGGCGTTGAAGTGTACGTGACAGAGACCCAGTACTTC.

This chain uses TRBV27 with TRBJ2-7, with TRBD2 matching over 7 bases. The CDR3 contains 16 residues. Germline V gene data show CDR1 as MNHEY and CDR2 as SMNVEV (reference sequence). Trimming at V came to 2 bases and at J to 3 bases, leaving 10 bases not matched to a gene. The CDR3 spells CASSLKWASGDYEQYF. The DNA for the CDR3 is TGTGCCAGCAGTTTAAAGTGGGCTAGCGGAGACTACGAGCAGTACTTC.

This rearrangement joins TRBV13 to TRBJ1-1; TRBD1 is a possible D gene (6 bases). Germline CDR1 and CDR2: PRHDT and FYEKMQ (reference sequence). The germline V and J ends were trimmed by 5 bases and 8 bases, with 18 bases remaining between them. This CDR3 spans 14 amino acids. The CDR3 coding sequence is TGTGCCAGCAGCCCGTGGCCAGGGGAGGGGGAAGCTTTCTTT. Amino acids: CASSPWPGEGEAFF.

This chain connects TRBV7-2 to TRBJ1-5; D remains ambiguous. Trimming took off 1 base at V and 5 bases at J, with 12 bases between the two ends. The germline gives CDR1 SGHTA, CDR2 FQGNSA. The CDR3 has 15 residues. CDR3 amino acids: CASSLGVSGDQPQHF. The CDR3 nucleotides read TGTGCCAGCAGCTTAGGGGTCAGTGGAGATCAGCCCCAGCATTTT.

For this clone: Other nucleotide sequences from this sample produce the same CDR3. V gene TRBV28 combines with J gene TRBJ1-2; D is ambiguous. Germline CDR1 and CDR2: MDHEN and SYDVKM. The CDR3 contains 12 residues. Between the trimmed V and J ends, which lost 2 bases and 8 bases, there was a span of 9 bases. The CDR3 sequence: CASSLRGWGYTF. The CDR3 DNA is TGTGCCAGCAGTTTAAGAGGGTGGGGCTACACCTTC.

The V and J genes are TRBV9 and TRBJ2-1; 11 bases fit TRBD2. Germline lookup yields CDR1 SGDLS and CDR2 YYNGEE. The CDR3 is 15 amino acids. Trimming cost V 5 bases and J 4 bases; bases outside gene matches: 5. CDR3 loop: CASSPGLAVYNEQFF. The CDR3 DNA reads TGTGCCAGCAGTCCGGGACTAGCGGTTTACAATGAGCAGTTCTTC.

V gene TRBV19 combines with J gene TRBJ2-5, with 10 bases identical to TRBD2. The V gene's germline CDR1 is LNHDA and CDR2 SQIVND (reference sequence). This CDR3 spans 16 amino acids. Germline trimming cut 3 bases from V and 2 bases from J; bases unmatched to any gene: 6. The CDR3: CASSMVAGGAQETQYF. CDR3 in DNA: TGTGCCAGTAGTATGGTAGCGGGAGGTGCTCAAGAGACCCAGTACTTC.